The 10 T cell receptor beta chains presented below share a single source sample, sequenced in a study of cytomegalovirus exposure and HLA in healthy donors. With 60 Vbeta and 13 Jbeta primers, the PCR was carried out. The method was immunoSEQ multiplex PCR; TCRdb's version includes in-frame clones alone and lacks a portion of them. The table has roughly 130,000 clones, 60% to 75% seen once; the top ten hold less than 7%. Sequences were obtained from PBMCs. These receptors all stem from a woman aged 50 to 65 in good health and CMV-seropositive.

This rearrangement joins TRBV11-2 to TRBJ1-2; D ambiguous. Germline V gene data show CDR1 as SGHAT and CDR2 as FQNNGV. The CDR3 runs 15 residues. Trimming left V 5 bases short and J 6 bases short, with 19 bases between. As DNA, the CDR3 is TGTGCCAGCAGCCAATGGAGGGCCATCTATGATGGCTACACCTTC. It specifies CASSQWRAIYDGYTF.

V is TRBV7-9 and J is TRBJ2-1, with a possible D match to TRBD1 (6 bases). The CDR3 has 15 amino acids. Trimming took 7 bases from V and 0 from J, leaving 13 bases between them. Germline-derived CDR1 and CDR2 are SEHNR and FQNEAQ (reference sequence). CDR3 DNA sequence: TGTGCCAGCATCCCGAGGGGGTCCTCCTACAATGAGCAGTTCTTC. Residues: CASIPRGSSYNEQFF.

With respect to this clone: The same CDR3 also results from other DNA sequences found in this sample. This chain uses TRBV18 with TRBJ1-5; TRBD1 is a possible D gene (5 bases). Trimming shortened V by 3 bases and J by 4 bases, and 7 bases separated the two germline ends. Germline V gene data show CDR1 as KGHSH and CDR2 as LQKENI. This CDR3 comprises 13 residues. The CDR3 reads CASSPGGNQPQHF. CDR3 bases: TGTGCCAGCTCACCGGGGGGAAATCAGCCCCAGCATTTT.

The sample holds a few counts of this clone. The V gene is TRBV19, the J gene TRBJ2-3; D possibly corresponds to TRBD1 (6 bases). Germline assignment: CDR1 LNHDA and CDR2 SQIVND (reference sequence). CDR3 size: 13 residues. V lost 4 bases and J lost 4, with 9 bases in between. The CDR3 DNA reads as TGTGCCAGTAGTACCCGACAGGCAGATACGCAGTATTTT. Encoded protein: CASSTRQADTQYF.

The chain is built from TRBV6-1 and TRBJ1-1, with D perhaps matching TRBD1 (5 bases). Germline V gene data show CDR1 as MNHNS and CDR2 as SASEGT. The CDR3 runs to 13 residues. V shed 3 bases and J shed 10 bases, with 15 bases lying between them. CDR3 DNA sequence: TGTGCCAGCAGTGACTTGCCCCGACAGATAGCTTTCTTT. Amino acids: CASSDLPRQIAFF.

This chain uses TRBV12-5 with TRBJ2-6, with D possibly matching TRBD2 (6 bases). This CDR3 is built from 17 residues. Looked up from germline, CDR1 is LGHNT and CDR2 is FRNRAP. Trimming left V 6 bases short and J 0 bases short, with 15 bases between. CDR3 residues: CASGGGAISSGANVLTF. The CDR3 DNA reads as TGTGCTAGTGGCGGCGGGGCTATCTCCTCTGGGGCCAACGTCCTGACTTTC.

The chain couples TRBV6-1 to TRBJ2-5; D is possibly TRBD1 (6 bases). Deletions cut 3 bases from V and 4 bases from J, with 9 bases between. CDR3 length equals 13 residues. In germline, CDR1 is MNHNS, CDR2 SASEGT. The CDR3 nucleotides read TGTGCCAGCAGTGAGGGGGCGGGAGAGACCCAGTACTTC. This codes for CASSEGAGETQYF.

This rearrangement joins TRBV9 to TRBJ1-5; D not resolved. Germline-derived CDR1 and CDR2 are SGDLS and YYNGEE. V lost 3 bases to trimming and J lost 9 bases, with 13 bases between them. CDR3 length: 13 amino acids. CDR3 nucleotides: TGTGCCAGCAGCGCCGAGGCTGGTCGGCCCCAGCATTTT. Translated: CASSAEAGRPQHF.

The chain is built from TRBV19 and TRBJ1-1; 7 nucleotides line up with TRBD1. With V trimmed by 4 bases and J by 4 bases, 6 bases remained unmatched. Germline values: CDR1 LNHDA, CDR2 SQIVND (reference sequence). This CDR3 is 14 amino acids long. CDR3 sequence (DNA): TGTGCCAGTAGTAGGAGACAGGGAAGCACTGAAGCTTTCTTT. Translated, it gives CASSRRQGSTEAFF.

This clone was found a few times. This chain links TRBV5-6 with TRBJ1-5, with TRBD1 matching over 7 bases. Germline-derived CDR1 and CDR2 are SGHDT and YYEEEE. The CDR3 totals 13 residues. J was trimmed by 4 bases and V by 4 bases; bases with no gene match: 2. CDR3 sequence: CASSPGQNQPQHF. As DNA, the CDR3 is TGTGCCAGCAGCCCGGGACAGAATCAGCCCCAGCATTTT.